Listed here are 7 T cell receptor beta chains from one sample, sequenced in a study of control samples from healthy donors and cancer patients. Profiled with immunoSEQ multiplex PCR; TCRdb holds only in-frame clones, not every one. The data hold around 70,000 clones, with about 89% observed a single time. Specimen: PBMCs. Receptor source: a woman aged 45 to 65 with colorectal cancer.

The count of this clone is one. This chain connects TRBV9 to TRBJ2-2; 8 bases fit TRBD1. Germline-derived CDR1 and CDR2 are SGDLS and YYNGEE. J gave up 6 bases and V 3 bases, and 1 base lay outside the gene matches. The CDR3 consists of 13 residues. This CDR3 is CASSGQGPGELFF. In nucleotides, the CDR3 is TGTGCCAGCAGCGGACAGGGGCCCGGGGAGCTGTTTTTT.

This clone was observed a few times. The chain uses TRBV4-3 and TRBJ2-6; D may be TRBD2 (5 bases). The CDR3 sequence is 18 residues long. V was clipped by 0 bases and J by 0 bases, with 12 bases between them. Germline-derived CDR1 and CDR2 are LGHNA and YSLEER. The CDR3 loop is CASSQDSDGLSGANVLTF. CDR3 in DNA: TGCGCCAGCAGCCAAGATAGCGACGGACTCTCTGGGGCCAACGTCCTGACTTTC.

The chain has TRBV28 and TRBJ2-7, with D hard to call. Per the germline V gene, CDR1 is MDHEN and CDR2 is SYDVKM. This CDR3 comprises 13 residues. V was pared by 7 bases and J by 1 base, with 11 bases between. The CDR3 is CASNGRTSYEQYV. Written as DNA, the CDR3 is TGTGCCAGCAACGGTAGAACTTCCTACGAGCAGTACGTC.

The chain combines TRBV5-1 with TRBJ2-1, with 10 bases that match TRBD1. V trimming: 5 bases; J trimming: 7 bases; junction bases outside the gene matches: 12. The CDR3 runs 16 residues. Germline CDR1 and CDR2: SGHRS and YFSETQ. CDR3 region: CASSGSSGQGRNEQFF. The DNA of the CDR3 is TGCGCCAGCAGTGGGTCGTCGGGACAGGGGAGAAATGAGCAGTTCTTC.

V is TRBV9 and J is TRBJ2-5, with 8 bases identical to TRBD1. The V segment lost 0 bases and the J segment 6 bases; nucleotides outside the gene matches: 4. The CDR3 sequence is 14 residues long. Germline V gene lookup returns CDR1 SGDLS and CDR2 YYNGEE. CDR3 residues: CASSVGTGTKTQYF. For the CDR3, the DNA is TGTGCCAGCAGCGTAGGGACAGGGACGAAGACCCAGTACTTC.

V usage is TRBV13 and J usage is TRBJ1-2; 8 bases are a match to TRBD1. The CDR3 runs 14 residues. Per germline, CDR1 PRHDT and CDR2 FYEKMQ (reference sequence). J gave up 3 bases and V 3 bases, and 3 bases lay outside the gene matches. CDR3 coding DNA: TGTGCCAGCAGCTTCGGACAGGGAGACTATGGCTACACCTTC. Translation: CASSFGQGDYGYTF. Full variable domain (rest looked up from reference TRBV13 and TRBJ1-2): AAGVIQSPRHLIKEKRETATLKCYPIPRHDTVYWYQQGPGQDPQFLISFYEKMQSDKGSIPDRFSAQQFSDYHSELNMSSLELGDSALYFCASSFGQGDYGYTFGSGTRLTVV.

The chain recombines TRBV7-8 with TRBJ1-5; maybe TRBD1 (5 bases). Trimming removed 1 base at V and 5 bases at J, with 9 bases between. This CDR3 has 14 amino acids. Per the germline V gene, CDR1 is SGHVS and CDR2 is FQNEAQ. CDR3 DNA: TGTGCCAGCAGCTTAGGCGGGGGTCATCAGCCCCAGCATTTT. It specifies CASSLGGGHQPQHF. The full variable domain, its missing parts supplied by reference TRBV7-8 and TRBJ1-5, is GAGVSQSPRYKVAKRGQDVALRCDPISGHVSLFWYQQALGQGPEFLTYFQNEAQLDKSGLPSDRFFAERPEGSVSTLKIQRTQQEDSAVYLCASSLGGGHQPQHFGDGTRLSIL.